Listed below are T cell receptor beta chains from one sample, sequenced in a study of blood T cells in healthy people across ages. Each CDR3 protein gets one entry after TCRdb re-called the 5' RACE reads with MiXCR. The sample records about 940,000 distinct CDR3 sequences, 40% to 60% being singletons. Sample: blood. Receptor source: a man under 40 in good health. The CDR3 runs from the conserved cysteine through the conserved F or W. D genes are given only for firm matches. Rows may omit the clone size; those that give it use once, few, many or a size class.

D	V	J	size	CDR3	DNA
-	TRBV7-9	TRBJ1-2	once	CASSLATGYTF	TGTGCCAGCAGCTTAGCGACGGGCTACACCTTC
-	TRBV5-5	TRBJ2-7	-	CASSFVPPPSSYEQYF	TGTGCCAGCAGCTTTGTGCCCCCACCAAGCTCCTACGAGCAGTACTTC
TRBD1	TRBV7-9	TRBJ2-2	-	CASSQSGQTVTGELFF	TGTGCCAGCAGCCAATCGGGACAGACGGTCACCGGGGAGCTGTTTTTT
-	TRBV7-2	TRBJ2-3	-	CASSPSALATSTDTQYF	TGTGCCAGCAGCCCAAGCGCCTTAGCCACAAGCACAGATACGCAGTATTTT
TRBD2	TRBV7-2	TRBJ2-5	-	CASSLGGGGPQTQYF	TGTGCCAGCAGCTTAGGGGGCGGGGGGCCCCAGACCCAGTACTTC
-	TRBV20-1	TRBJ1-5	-	CSAREMGGSGNQPQHF	TGCAGTGCTAGAGAAATGGGGGGCTCTGGCAATCAGCCCCAGCATTTT
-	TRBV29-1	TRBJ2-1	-	CSVPGFNNEQFF	TGCAGCGTTCCAGGGTTTAACAATGAGCAGTTCTTC
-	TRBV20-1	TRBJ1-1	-	CSPDTRRENTEAFF	TGCAGTCCAGACACCAGACGGGAGAACACTGAAGCTTTCTTT
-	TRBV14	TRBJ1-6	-	CASSQAFNSPLHF	TGTGCCAGCAGCCAAGCATTCAATTCACCCCTCCACTTT
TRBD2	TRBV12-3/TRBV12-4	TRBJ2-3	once	CASSQGLAGTTDTQYF	TGTGCCAGCAGTCAAGGACTAGCGGGGACAACAGATACGCAGTATTTT
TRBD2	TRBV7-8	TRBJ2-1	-	CASSPPRGYYNEQFF	TGTGCCAGCAGCCCCCCGCGGGGGTACTACAATGAGCAGTTCTTC
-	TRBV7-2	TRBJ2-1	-	CASSLAGQGQFF	TGTGCCAGCAGCTTAGCGGGCCAGGGTCAGTTCTTC
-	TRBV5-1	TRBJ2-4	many	CASSLAAGAGAKNIQYF	TGCGCCAGCAGCTTGGCCGCAGGGGCAGGGGCCAAAAACATTCAGTACTTC
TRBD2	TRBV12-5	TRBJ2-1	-	CAPRGVNEQFF	TGTGCTCCTCGGGGGGTGAATGAGCAGTTCTTC
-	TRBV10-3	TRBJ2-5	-	CAISEVAANQETQYF	TGTGCCATCAGTGAGGTAGCGGCGAACCAAGAGACCCAGTACTTC
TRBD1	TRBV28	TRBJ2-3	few	CASRTTGAMGTDTQYF	TGTGCCAGCAGGACGACAGGGGCGATGGGCACAGATACGCAGTATTTT
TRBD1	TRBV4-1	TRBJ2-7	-	CASSQTGTDVPYEQYF	TGCGCCAGCAGCCAAACCGGGACAGACGTACCCTACGAGCAGTACTTC
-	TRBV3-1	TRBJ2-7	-	CASSRTGTSGEQYF	TGTGCCAGCAGCCGTACCGGGACGTCCGGCGAGCAGTACTTC
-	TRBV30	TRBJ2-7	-	CAWSVPGGRSYEQYF	TGTGCCTGGAGTGTACCCGGGGGTAGGTCCTACGAGCAGTACTTC
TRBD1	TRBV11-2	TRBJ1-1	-	CASSPGTGGWEAFF	TGTGCCAGCAGTCCCGGGACAGGGGGCTGGGAGGCTTTCTTT
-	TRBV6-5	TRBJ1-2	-	CASSATDYGYTF	TGTGCCAGCAGCGCAACAGACTATGGCTACACCTTC
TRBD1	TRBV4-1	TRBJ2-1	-	CASSHEQGLGYNEQFF	TGCGCCAGCAGCCATGAACAGGGGCTAGGGTACAATGAGCAGTTCTTC
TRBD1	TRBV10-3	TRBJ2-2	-	CAISPTGGDTGELFF	TGTGCCATCAGCCCCACAGGGGGCGACACCGGGGAGCTGTTTTTT
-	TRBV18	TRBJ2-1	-	CASSPPPRGNEQFF	TGTGCCAGCTCACCCCCTCCAAGGGGCAATGAGCAGTTCTTC
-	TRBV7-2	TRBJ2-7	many	CASSLTEYEQYF	TGTGCCAGCAGCCTAACAGAGTACGAGCAGTACTTC
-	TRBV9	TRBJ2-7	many	CASSVGTDSYEQYF	TGTGCCAGCAGCGTCGGGACGGACTCCTACGAGCAGTACTTC
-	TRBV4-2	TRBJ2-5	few	CASSQVRTTQETQYF	TGTGCCAGCAGCCAAGTGCGAACTACCCAAGAGACCCAGTACTTC
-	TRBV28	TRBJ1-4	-	CASSIPLRLEKLFF	TGTGCCAGCAGTATCCCCCTACGGCTCGAAAAACTGTTTTTT
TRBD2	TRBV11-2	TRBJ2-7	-	CASSLAGLVNEQYF	TGTGCCAGCAGCTTAGCGGGACTAGTCAACGAGCAGTACTTC
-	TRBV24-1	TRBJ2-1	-	CVTSDGRGTNELFF	TGTGTCACCAGTGATGGTCGGGGAACCAATGAGCTGTTCTTC
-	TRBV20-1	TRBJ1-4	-	CSARSPGTTKEKLFF	TGCAGTGCTAGATCCCCAGGGACAACTAAGGAAAAACTGTTTTTT
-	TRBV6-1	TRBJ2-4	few	CASSESGTAKNIQYF	TGTGCCAGCAGTGAGTCAGGGACAGCCAAAAACATTCAGTACTTC
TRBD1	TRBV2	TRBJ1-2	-	CASRDLKQRQGVGGYTF	TGTGCCAGCAGAGACCTTAAGCAGAGACAGGGGGTAGGTGGCTACACCTTC
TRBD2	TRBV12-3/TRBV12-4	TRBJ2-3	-	CASSSRTPRGTDTQYF	TGTGCCAGCAGTTCCCGGACCCCGCGGGGGACAGATACGCAGTATTTT
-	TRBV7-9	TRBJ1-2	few	CASSLFTGGGYTF	TGTGCCAGCAGCTTATTCACGGGAGGGGGCTACACCTTC
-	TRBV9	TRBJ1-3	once	CASSSDPRGGNTIYF	TGTGCCAGCAGCTCGGATCCAAGGGGGGGAAACACCATATATTTT
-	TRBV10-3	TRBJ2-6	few	CAIWETGANVLTF	TGTGCCATCTGGGAGACTGGGGCCAACGTCCTGACTTTC
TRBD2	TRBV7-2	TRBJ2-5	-	CASSSRGLAGGLETQYF	TGTGCCAGCAGCTCGAGAGGTTTAGCGGGGGGTTTAGAGACCCAGTACTTC
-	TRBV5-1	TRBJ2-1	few	CASSFRGYNEQFF	TGCGCCAGCAGCTTCCGGGGATACAATGAGCAGTTCTTC
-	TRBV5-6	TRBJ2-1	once	CASSPQNSYNEQFF	TGTGCCAGCAGCCCGCAAAACAGCTACAATGAGCAGTTCTTC
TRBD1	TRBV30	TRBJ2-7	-	CAWSPGTGTYEQYF	TGTGCCTGGAGTCCCGGGACAGGGACCTACGAGCAGTACTTC
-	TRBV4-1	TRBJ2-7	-	CASSPVIADEQYF	TGCGCCAGCAGCCCCGTGATCGCCGACGAGCAGTACTTC
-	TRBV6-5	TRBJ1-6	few	CASRQQSSYNSPLHF	TGTGCCAGCAGGCAACAGAGCTCCTATAATTCACCCCTCCACTTT
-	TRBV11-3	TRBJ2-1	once	CASIRAGYNEQFF	TGTGCCAGCATCCGAGCAGGGTACAATGAGCAGTTCTTC
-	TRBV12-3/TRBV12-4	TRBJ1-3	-	CASISDGRLGNTIYF	TGTGCCAGCATCTCGGACGGACGGCTTGGAAACACCATATATTTT
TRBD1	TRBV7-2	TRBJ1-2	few	CASSRQGQGYTF	TGTGCCAGCAGTCGACAGGGCCAGGGCTACACCTTC
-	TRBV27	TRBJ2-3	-	CASSSSGAGPQGDTQYF	TGTGCCAGCAGTTCATCAGGGGCGGGACCACAAGGAGATACGCAGTATTTT
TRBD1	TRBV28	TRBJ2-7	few	CASTQGGYEQYF	TGTGCCAGCACACAGGGGGGTTACGAGCAGTACTTC
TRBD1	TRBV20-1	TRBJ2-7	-	CSARDLQGTWYEQYF	TGCAGTGCTAGAGATTTACAGGGGACGTGGTACGAGCAGTACTTC
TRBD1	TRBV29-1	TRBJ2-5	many	CSARDRVYHKETQYF	TGCAGCGCCCGGGACAGGGTTTACCACAAGGAGACCCAGTACTTC
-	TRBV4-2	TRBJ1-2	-	CASSQETTINYGYTF	TGTGCCAGCAGCCAAGAAACTACGATTAACTATGGCTACACCTTC
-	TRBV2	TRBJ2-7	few	CASRHKDGRDEQYF	TGTGCCAGCAGGCACAAAGACGGAAGGGATGAGCAGTACTTC
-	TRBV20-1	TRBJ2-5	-	CSARDNGASRTQYF	TGCAGTGCTAGAGATAATGGGGCTAGCAGAACCCAGTACTTC
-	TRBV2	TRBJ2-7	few	CASSVGLLYEQYF	TGTGCCAGCAGTGTTGGTCTTCTCTACGAGCAGTACTTC
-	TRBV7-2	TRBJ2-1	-	CASSSTGSAYNEQFF	TGTGCCAGCAGCTCCACAGGCAGCGCCTACAATGAGCAGTTCTTC